Listed below are T cell receptor beta chains from one sample, sequenced in a study of CD8+ T cells in alopecia areata. Clones were read by immunoSEQ multiplex PCR, and TCRdb kept only the in-frame ones, dropping some. The table lists approximately 45,000 clones, 65% of them singletons, with 20% to 25% in the top ten. Sequenced material: CD8+ T cells sorted from blood, taken at week 4, from a patient treated with tofacitinib. The source is a human donor with alopecia areata. Both conserved end residues are part of each CDR3. D genes are given only for firm matches. Clone size is shown for a subset of rows, as once, few, many or a class of expanded clone.

J gene: TRBJ2-5
clone size: once
V gene: TRBV13
D gene: NA
CDR3 protein: CASSLDWGQETQYF
CDR3 DNA: TGTGCCAGCAGCTTAGATTGGGGTCAAGAGACCCAGTACTTC

J gene: TRBJ2-4
clone size: NA
V gene: TRBV29-1
D gene: NA
CDR3 protein: CSANGGAKNIQYF
CDR3 DNA: TGCAGCGCCAATGGGGGCGCCAAAAACATTCAGTACTTC

J gene: TRBJ2-1
clone size: NA
V gene: TRBV2
D gene: TRBD2
CDR3 protein: CASIGGDYNEQFF
CDR3 DNA: TGTGCCAGCATTGGGGGGGACTACAATGAGCAGTTCTTC

J gene: TRBJ1-2
clone size: NA
V gene: TRBV29-1
D gene: NA
CDR3 protein: CSVKRTENYGYTF
CDR3 DNA: TGCAGCGTTAAGAGGACAGAAAACTATGGCTACACCTTC

J gene: TRBJ2-3
clone size: NA
V gene: TRBV7-6
D gene: NA
CDR3 protein: CASSSSRGTDTQYF
CDR3 DNA: TGTGCCAGCAGCTCTTCTAGGGGCACAGATACGCAGTATTTT

J gene: TRBJ2-7
clone size: few
V gene: TRBV29-1
D gene: NA
CDR3 protein: CSVLSAYEQYF
CDR3 DNA: TGCAGCGTTCTATCAGCCTACGAGCAGTACTTC

J gene: TRBJ2-1
clone size: NA
V gene: TRBV18
D gene: TRBD1
CDR3 protein: CASSPTTGDEQFF
CDR3 DNA: TGTGCCAGCTCACCCACTACAGGGGATGAGCAGTTCTTC

J gene: TRBJ2-5
clone size: NA
V gene: TRBV19
D gene: TRBD1
CDR3 protein: CASSLNPTGGTQYF
CDR3 DNA: TGTGCCAGTAGTCTGAACCCGACAGGGGGGACCCAGTACTTC

J gene: TRBJ2-7
clone size: few
V gene: TRBV28
D gene: NA
CDR3 protein: CASNWRDRSYEQYF
CDR3 DNA: TGTGCCAGCAATTGGAGGGATAGATCCTACGAGCAGTACTTC

J gene: TRBJ2-5
clone size: NA
V gene: TRBV28
D gene: TRBD1
CDR3 protein: CASTLQQGLIQETQYF
CDR3 DNA: TGTGCCAGCACCCTACAACAGGGGTTGATCCAAGAGACCCAGTACTTC

J gene: TRBJ1-1
clone size: NA
V gene: TRBV9
D gene: NA
CDR3 protein: CASSHPPNTEAFF
CDR3 DNA: TGTGCCAGCAGCCACCCTCCGAACACTGAAGCTTTCTTT

J gene: TRBJ2-1
clone size: once
V gene: TRBV5-4
D gene: TRBD1
CDR3 protein: CASSQLGDRNEQFF
CDR3 DNA: TGTGCCAGCAGCCAGCTTGGGGACAGAAATGAGCAGTTCTTC

J gene: TRBJ1-1
clone size: few
V gene: TRBV30
D gene: NA
CDR3 protein: CACRVATEAFF
CDR3 DNA: TGTGCCTGCAGGGTTGCCACTGAAGCTTTCTTT

J gene: TRBJ2-1
clone size: NA
V gene: TRBV4-3
D gene: NA
CDR3 protein: CASSQEGNEQFF
CDR3 DNA: TGCGCCAGCAGCCAAGAAGGCAATGAGCAGTTCTTC

J gene: TRBJ2-1
clone size: few
V gene: TRBV5-1
D gene: NA
CDR3 protein: CASSPTDGPSLDEQFF
CDR3 DNA: TGCGCCAGCAGCCCGACGGACGGACCTTCCCTCGATGAGCAGTTCTTC

J gene: TRBJ2-1
clone size: few
V gene: TRBV4-3
D gene: TRBD1
CDR3 protein: CASSQDGTGTDEQFF
CDR3 DNA: TGCGCCAGCAGCCAAGATGGAACAGGGACAGATGAGCAGTTCTTC

J gene: TRBJ1-4
clone size: NA
V gene: TRBV29-1
D gene: NA
CDR3 protein: CSVQGATNEKLFF
CDR3 DNA: TGCAGCGTGCAAGGAGCAACTAATGAAAAACTGTTTTTT

J gene: TRBJ1-1
clone size: NA
V gene: TRBV30
D gene: NA
CDR3 protein: CTWITQGRDEAFF
CDR3 DNA: TGTACCTGGATCACCCAGGGTCGGGATGAAGCTTTCTTT

J gene: TRBJ2-3
clone size: NA
V gene: TRBV15
D gene: NA
CDR3 protein: CATGDSTDTQYF
CDR3 DNA: TGTGCCACCGGAGATAGCACAGATACGCAGTATTTT

J gene: TRBJ1-1
clone size: NA
V gene: TRBV6-6
D gene: NA
CDR3 protein: CASSVPGGDEAFF
CDR3 DNA: TGTGCCAGCAGTGTCCCGGGGGGAGACGAGGCTTTCTTT

J gene: TRBJ1-2
clone size: NA
V gene: TRBV5-1
D gene: NA
CDR3 protein: CASSLEYRSSNYGYTF
CDR3 DNA: TGCGCCAGCAGCTTGGAATATAGGAGTTCTAACTATGGCTACACCTTC

J gene: TRBJ1-2
clone size: NA
V gene: TRBV5-4
D gene: NA
CDR3 protein: CASSQTAGRHGYTF
CDR3 DNA: TGCGCCAGCAGCCAAACGGCAGGGAGGCATGGCTACACCTTC

J gene: TRBJ2-2
clone size: NA
V gene: TRBV27
D gene: NA
CDR3 protein: CASSPAARAGELFF
CDR3 DNA: TGTGCCAGCAGCCCGGCCGCGAGGGCTGGGGAGCTGTTTTTT

J gene: TRBJ2-1
clone size: few
V gene: TRBV29-1
D gene: TRBD2
CDR3 protein: CSVEEAGRPYNEQFF
CDR3 DNA: TGCAGCGTTGAAGAAGCCGGGAGGCCGTACAATGAGCAGTTCTTC

J gene: TRBJ1-5
clone size: once
V gene: TRBV27
D gene: NA
CDR3 protein: CASSGAGPGTEQPQHF
CDR3 DNA: TGTGCCAGCAGTGGAGCGGGACCCGGGACGGAGCAGCCCCAGCATTTT

J gene: TRBJ2-7
clone size: NA
V gene: TRBV2
D gene: NA
CDR3 protein: CASSREPYEQYF
CDR3 DNA: TGTGCCAGCAGCAGGGAACCCTACGAGCAGTACTTC

J gene: TRBJ1-4
clone size: NA
V gene: TRBV29-1
D gene: NA
CDR3 protein: CSVEGLGGLEEKLFF
CDR3 DNA: TGCAGCGTTGAGGGGTTGGGGGGGCTCGAGGAAAAACTGTTTTTT

J gene: TRBJ1-1
clone size: few
V gene: TRBV19
D gene: TRBD1
CDR3 protein: CASLKQGTEAFF
CDR3 DNA: TGTGCCAGTCTTAAACAGGGGACTGAAGCTTTCTTT

J gene: TRBJ2-5
clone size: NA
V gene: TRBV5-6
D gene: TRBD1
CDR3 protein: CASSSLRDSQETQYF
CDR3 DNA: TGTGCCAGCAGCTCTCTCCGGGACAGCCAAGAGACCCAGTACTTC

J gene: TRBJ2-7
clone size: NA
V gene: TRBV4-3
D gene: NA
CDR3 protein: CASSQDHSVAYEQYF
CDR3 DNA: TGCGCCAGCAGCCAAGATCACAGCGTAGCCTACGAGCAGTACTTC

J gene: TRBJ2-5
clone size: NA
V gene: TRBV29-1
D gene: TRBD1
CDR3 protein: CSVPGQVGETQYF
CDR3 DNA: TGCAGCGTTCCAGGACAGGTGGGCGAGACCCAGTACTTC

J gene: TRBJ2-7
clone size: NA
V gene: TRBV29-1
D gene: TRBD1
CDR3 protein: CSVEEGTGGNEQYF
CDR3 DNA: TGCAGCGTTGAAGAAGGGACAGGGGGCAACGAGCAGTACTTC

J gene: TRBJ2-1
clone size: NA
V gene: TRBV7-9
D gene: TRBD1
CDR3 protein: CASSLGQGENEQFF
CDR3 DNA: TGTGCCAGCAGCTTAGGGCAGGGGGAGAATGAGCAGTTCTTC

J gene: TRBJ2-3
clone size: NA
V gene: TRBV29-1
D gene: NA
CDR3 protein: CSVEPRGSTDTQYF
CDR3 DNA: TGCAGCGTTGAACCCCGCGGGAGCACAGATACGCAGTATTTT

J gene: TRBJ2-1
clone size: NA
V gene: TRBV11-1
D gene: TRBD1
CDR3 protein: CATGTGGYNEQFF
CDR3 DNA: TGTGCCACCGGGACAGGGGGTTACAATGAGCAGTTCTTC

J gene: TRBJ2-7
clone size: few
V gene: TRBV29-1
D gene: NA
CDR3 protein: CSVEVADYEQYF
CDR3 DNA: TGCAGCGTTGAAGTTGCAGACTACGAGCAGTACTTC

J gene: TRBJ1-1
clone size: NA
V gene: TRBV29-1
D gene: NA
CDR3 protein: CSVLGGSDTEAFF
CDR3 DNA: TGCAGCGTCCTTGGGGGGTCGGACACTGAAGCTTTCTTT

J gene: TRBJ1-2
clone size: NA
V gene: TRBV29-1
D gene: NA
CDR3 protein: CSVAKAYGYTF
CDR3 DNA: TGCAGCGTTGCGAAGGCCTATGGCTACACCTTC

J gene: TRBJ2-3
clone size: few
V gene: TRBV7-9
D gene: NA
CDR3 protein: CASSSVGRPDTQYF
CDR3 DNA: TGTGCCAGCAGCTCCGTGGGACGCCCAGATACGCAGTATTTT

J gene: TRBJ2-3
clone size: NA
V gene: TRBV9
D gene: NA
CDR3 protein: CASSVWAATSTDTQYF
CDR3 DNA: TGTGCCAGCAGCGTATGGGCAGCTACTAGCACAGATACGCAGTATTTT

J gene: TRBJ2-5
clone size: few
V gene: TRBV25-1
D gene: NA
CDR3 protein: CASSEETQYF
CDR3 DNA: TGTGCCAGCAGTGAGGAGACCCAGTACTTC

J gene: TRBJ2-3
clone size: NA
V gene: TRBV30
D gene: NA
CDR3 protein: CAWSLSATTDTQYF
CDR3 DNA: TGTGCCTGGAGTCTTTCGGCTACCACAGATACGCAGTATTTT

J gene: TRBJ1-1
clone size: NA
V gene: TRBV30
D gene: NA
CDR3 protein: CAWSVLGNTEAFF
CDR3 DNA: TGTGCCTGGAGTGTACTTGGGAACACTGAAGCTTTCTTT

J gene: TRBJ2-1
clone size: NA
V gene: TRBV11-2
D gene: NA
CDR3 protein: CASSLASQGHYNEQFF
CDR3 DNA: TGTGCCAGCAGCTTAGCCTCCCAAGGCCATTACAATGAGCAGTTCTTC

J gene: TRBJ2-1
clone size: NA
V gene: TRBV27
D gene: NA
CDR3 protein: CASNLGSLGVNEQFF
CDR3 DNA: TGTGCCAGCAACCTAGGGTCCCTCGGGGTAAATGAGCAGTTCTTC

J gene: TRBJ2-1
clone size: NA
V gene: TRBV4-3
D gene: NA
CDR3 protein: CASSQERGSRNEQFF
CDR3 DNA: TGCGCCAGCAGCCAAGAGCGGGGCTCGAGGAATGAGCAGTTCTTC

J gene: TRBJ2-2
clone size: few
V gene: TRBV29-1
D gene: NA
CDR3 protein: CSVAGAGGAGELFF
CDR3 DNA: TGCAGCGTTGCAGGGGCCGGCGGGGCCGGGGAGCTGTTTTTT

J gene: TRBJ2-3
clone size: NA
V gene: TRBV4-3
D gene: TRBD2
CDR3 protein: CASSQDSLAGSTDTQYF
CDR3 DNA: TGCGCCAGCAGCCAAGATTCACTAGCGGGAAGCACAGATACGCAGTATTTT